The 14 T cell receptor beta chains listed next were all sequenced from one sample in a study of blood T cell repertoires in COVID-19 (dated by TCRdb to 2020 to 2022). Library preparation used the immunoSEQ multiplex PCR assay. Sourced from immuneACCESS, this table was stored by TCRdb with only in-frame sequences that have V and J called. A share of the clones is absent; for the studies checked, an unresolved V gene accounts for under half, and the remainder has no known explanation. This sample holds tens of thousands of clones; 79% were observed only once. The biggest ten clones account for about 31% of the sample. Sequencing input: peripheral blood. Source of these receptors: a human donor in a cohort sampled during active COVID-19.

V gene TRBV11-3 combines with J gene TRBJ2-1; 14 bases match TRBD2. The V segment lost 5 bases and the J segment 6 bases; nucleotides outside the gene matches: 3. Germline V gene lookup returns CDR1 SGHNT and CDR2 YENEEA. The CDR3 extends over 15 amino acids. This CDR3 is CASSPGTSGSNEQFF. In nucleotides, the CDR3 is TGTGCCAGCAGCCCCGGGACTAGCGGGAGCAATGAGCAGTTCTTC.

The chain couples TRBV30 to TRBJ1-1, with 9 nucleotides matching TRBD1. Germline CDR1 and CDR2: GTSNPN and SVGIG (reference sequence). This CDR3 has 14 amino acids. V shed 1 base and J 4 bases; nucleotides not matched to a gene: 4. The CDR3 loop is CAWSAGQGITEAFF. CDR3 sequence (DNA): TGTGCCTGGAGTGCCGGACAGGGGATCACTGAAGCTTTCTTT.

The table lists this clone with a few counts. V is TRBV28 and J is TRBJ1-4; D remains unclear. Trimming removed 3 bases from V and 8 bases from J, with 10 bases in between. CDR1 and CDR2 from the germline V gene are MDHEN and SYDVKM. The CDR3 contains 13 residues. The CDR3 DNA is TGTGCCAGCAGTTTGCGGCCGAGGGAAAAACTGTTTTTT. Amino acid sequence: CASSLRPREKLFF.

The chain uses TRBV9 and TRBJ2-5; a weak D match, TRBD1 (6 bases). Germline values: CDR1 SGDLS, CDR2 YYNGEE. V was cut by 0 bases and J by 5 bases, with 11 bases left in between. This CDR3 region has 14 residues. The CDR3 protein is CASSVDHRVETQYF. The CDR3 DNA sequence: TGTGCCAGCAGCGTAGATCACAGGGTGGAGACCCAGTACTTC. Full variable domain (remainder filled in from reference TRBV9 and TRBJ2-5): DSGVTQTPKHLITATGQRVTLRCSPRSGDLSVYWYQQSLDQGLQFLIQYYNGEERAKGNILERFSAQQFPDLHSELNLSSLELGDSALYFCASSVDHRVETQYFGPGTRLLVL.

The chain uses TRBV6-2 or TRBV6-3 and TRBJ2-3; D is possibly TRBD2 (6 bases). This CDR3 comprises 14 residues. Germline CDR1 reads MNHEY; CDR2 reads SVGEGT. V was clipped by 5 bases and J by 4 bases, with 13 bases between them. The CDR3, as DNA: TGTGCCAGCAGTAGCGGGCACGCTTCAGATACGCAGTATTTT. Translated: CASSSGHASDTQYF.

The genes are TRBV7-2 and TRBJ2-4, with D hard to call. This CDR3 has 14 amino acids. Trimming shortened V by 2 bases and J by 4 bases, and 9 bases separated the two germline ends. Per the germline V gene, CDR1 is SGHTA and CDR2 is FQGNSA. The DNA for the CDR3 is TGTGCCAGCAGCTTAAATTTTCAGAAAAACATTCAGTACTTC. This gives the protein CASSLNFQKNIQYF.

This rearrangement joins TRBV7-6 to TRBJ2-7; 7 bases map to TRBD1. The CDR3 is made up of 14 amino acids. CDR1 is SGHVS, CDR2 FNYEAQ, per germline. The ends lost 5 bases at V and 5 bases at J; junction bases unmatched: 9. The CDR3 coding sequence is TGTGCCAGCAGCCTCGGACAGGAGTTCAACGAGCAGTACTTC. Protein sequence: CASSLGQEFNEQYF.

This sequence joins TRBV19 and TRBJ2-5; D gene ambiguous. CDR3 length equals 13 residues. V lost 4 bases and J lost 1, with 7 bases in between. Looked up from germline, CDR1 is LNHDA and CDR2 is SQIVND (reference sequence). As DNA, the CDR3 is TGTGCCAGTAGTACCGGTAGCCAAGAGACCCAGTACTTC. Translation: CASSTGSQETQYF.

The chain uses TRBV19 and TRBJ1-1, with TRBD1 as a possible D gene (5 bases). V gave up 6 bases and J gave up 6 bases, with 20 bases separating them. Germline V gives CDR1 LNHDA, CDR2 SQIVND (reference sequence). CDR3 length: 15 residues. The CDR3 DNA sequence: TGTGCCAGTAGCGGGCTGAAGTCCCGGGGGGCTGAAGCTTTCTTT. Translating it yields CASSGLKSRGAEAFF.

The chain employs TRBV7-2 and TRBJ1-2; weak D call: TRBD1 (5 bases). Trimming pared 1 base from V and 3 bases from J, leaving 9 bases between. Germline assignment: CDR1 SGHTA and CDR2 FQGNSA. CDR3 length: 14 amino acids. CDR3 DNA sequence: TGTGCCAGCAGCTTAGGGGGCGCGGACTATGGCTACACCTTC. Protein product: CASSLGGADYGYTF. Based on the CDR3 plus reference TRBV7-2 and TRBJ1-2, the full variable domain is GAGVSQSPSNKVTEKGKDVELRCDPISGHTALYWYRQSLGQGLEFLIYFQGNSAPDKSGLPSDRFSAERTGGSVSTLTIQRTQQEDSAVYLCASSLGGADYGYTFGSGTRLTVV.

This clone has more than one count but fewer than ten. This chain's CDR3 is CASSYGWGGGTEAFF. The CDR3 coding sequence is TGTGCCAGCAGTTACGGTTGGGGTGGAGGGACTGAAGCTTTCTTT. The gene calls are TRBV6-5 and TRBJ1-1; D is ambiguous. V was shortened by 2 bases and J by 5 bases, with 15 bases between the two germline ends. Per the germline V gene, CDR1 is MNHEY and CDR2 is SVGAGI. There are 15 residues in the CDR3.

This clone was counted a few times. J is TRBJ1-5 and V is TRBV4-1; perhaps TRBD1 as D (5 bases). In germline, CDR1 is MGHRA, CDR2 YSYEKL. Trimming stripped 1 base from V and 0 bases from J, with 16 bases between. This CDR3 is 18 amino acids long. CDR3 DNA sequence: TGCGCCAGCAGCCAAGTCAGCCGGGGGGTGAATAGCAATCAGCCCCAGCATTTT. This translates into CASSQVSRGVNSNQPQHF.

The chain couples TRBV7-8 to TRBJ1-1; D gene unclear. The CDR3 sequence is 13 residues long. CDR1 is SGHVS and CDR2 is FQNEAQ in the germline V gene. V lost 5 bases, J lost 1 base, and 8 bases lay in between. The CDR3 DNA reads as TGTGCCAGCAGCAACCTAAGGAACACTGAAGCTTTCTTT. Its protein product is CASSNLRNTEAFF.

The chain recombines TRBV6-5 with TRBJ1-2; TRBD1 matches at 7 bases. The V gene end was trimmed by 10 bases and the J gene end by 0 bases; junction bases not matched to a gene: 2. The V gene's germline CDR1 is MNHEY and CDR2 SVGAGI. The length of the CDR3 is 12 residues. The CDR3 spells CATQGANYGYTF. The CDR3 coding sequence is TGTGCCACGCAGGGGGCTAACTATGGCTACACCTTC.